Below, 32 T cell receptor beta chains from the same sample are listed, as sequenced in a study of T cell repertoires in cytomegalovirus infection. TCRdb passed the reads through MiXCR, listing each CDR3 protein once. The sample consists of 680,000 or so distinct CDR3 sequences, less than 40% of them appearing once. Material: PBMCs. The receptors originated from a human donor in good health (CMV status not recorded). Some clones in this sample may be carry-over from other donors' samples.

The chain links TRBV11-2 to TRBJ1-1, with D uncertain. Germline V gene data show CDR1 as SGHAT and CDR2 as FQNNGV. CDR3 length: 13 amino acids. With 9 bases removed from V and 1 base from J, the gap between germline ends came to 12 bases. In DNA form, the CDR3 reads TGTGCCAGAAGCCCTTCACGGAACACTGAAGCTTTCTTT. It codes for CARSPSRNTEAFF.

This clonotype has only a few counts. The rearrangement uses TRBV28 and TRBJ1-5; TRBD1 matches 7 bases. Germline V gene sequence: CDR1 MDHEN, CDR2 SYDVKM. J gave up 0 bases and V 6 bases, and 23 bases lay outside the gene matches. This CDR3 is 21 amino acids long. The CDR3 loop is CASSSHLLDRRNPYSNQPQHF. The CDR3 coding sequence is TGTGCCAGCAGCTCCCATCTATTGGACAGGAGGAACCCTTATAGCAATCAGCCCCAGCATTTT.

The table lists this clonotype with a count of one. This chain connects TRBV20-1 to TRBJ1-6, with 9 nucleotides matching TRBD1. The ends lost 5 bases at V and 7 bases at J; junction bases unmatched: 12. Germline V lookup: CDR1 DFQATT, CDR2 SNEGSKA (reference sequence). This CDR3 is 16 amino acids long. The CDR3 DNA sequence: TGCAGTGCTCCCCGGACAGGGGAAACGGGAAATTCACCCCTCCACTTT. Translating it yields CSAPRTGETGNSPLHF.

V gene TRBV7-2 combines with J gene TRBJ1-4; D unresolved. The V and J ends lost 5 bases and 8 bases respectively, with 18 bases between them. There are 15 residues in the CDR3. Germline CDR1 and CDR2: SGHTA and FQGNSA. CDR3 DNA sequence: TGTGCCAGCAGCCCCTGGGTAACGGACCGAGAAAAACTGTTTTTT. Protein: CASSPWVTDREKLFF.

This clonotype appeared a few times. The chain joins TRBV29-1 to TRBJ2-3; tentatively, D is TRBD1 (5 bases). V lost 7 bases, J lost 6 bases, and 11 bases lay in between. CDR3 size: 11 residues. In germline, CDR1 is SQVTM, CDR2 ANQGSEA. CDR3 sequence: CSATDADTQYF. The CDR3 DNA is TGCAGCGCGACAGATGCGGATACGCAGTATTTT.

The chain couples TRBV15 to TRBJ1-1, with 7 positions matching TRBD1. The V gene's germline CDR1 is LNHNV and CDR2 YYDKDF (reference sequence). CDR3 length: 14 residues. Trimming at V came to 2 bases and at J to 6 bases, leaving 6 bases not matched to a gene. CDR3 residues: CATSRLAGGAEAFF. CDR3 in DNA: TGTGCCACCAGCAGACTGGCAGGGGGAGCTGAAGCTTTCTTT.

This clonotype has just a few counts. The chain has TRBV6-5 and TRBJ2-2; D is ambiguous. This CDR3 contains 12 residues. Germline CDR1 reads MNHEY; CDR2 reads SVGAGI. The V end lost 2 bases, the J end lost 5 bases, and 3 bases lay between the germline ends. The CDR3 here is CASSYRTGELFF. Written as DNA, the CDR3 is TGTGCCAGCAGTTACCGTACCGGGGAGCTGTTTTTT.

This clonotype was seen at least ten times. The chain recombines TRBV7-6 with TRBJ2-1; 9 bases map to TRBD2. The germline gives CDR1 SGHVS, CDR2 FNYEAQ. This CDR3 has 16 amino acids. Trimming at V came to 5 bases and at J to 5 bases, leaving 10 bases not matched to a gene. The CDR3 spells CASSPLTSGPNNEQFF. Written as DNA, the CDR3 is TGTGCCAGCAGCCCGTTGACTAGCGGCCCTAACAATGAGCAGTTCTTC.

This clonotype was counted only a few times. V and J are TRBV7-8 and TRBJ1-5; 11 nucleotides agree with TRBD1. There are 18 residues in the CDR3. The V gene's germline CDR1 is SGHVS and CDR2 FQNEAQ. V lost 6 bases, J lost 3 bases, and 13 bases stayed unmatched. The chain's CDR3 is CASRLGEGQGGPNQPQHF. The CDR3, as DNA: TGTGCCAGCAGGTTGGGGGAGGGACAGGGGGGACCCAATCAGCCCCAGCATTTT.

The chain's CDR3 is CSVVIGPTEAFF. The CDR3 DNA sequence: TGCAGCGTTGTAATTGGGCCCACTGAAGCTTTCTTT. The chain uses TRBV29-1 and TRBJ1-1; D unresolved. Germline values: CDR1 SQVTM, CDR2 ANQGSEA. The CDR3 has 12 amino acids. V was pared by 4 bases and J by 4 bases, with 10 bases between.

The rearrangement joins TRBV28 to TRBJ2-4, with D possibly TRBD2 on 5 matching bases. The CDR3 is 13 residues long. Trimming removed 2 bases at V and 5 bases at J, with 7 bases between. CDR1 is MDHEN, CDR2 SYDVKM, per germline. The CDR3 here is CASSLAGENIQYF. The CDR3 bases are TGTGCCAGCAGTTTAGCCGGGGAAAACATTCAGTACTTC.

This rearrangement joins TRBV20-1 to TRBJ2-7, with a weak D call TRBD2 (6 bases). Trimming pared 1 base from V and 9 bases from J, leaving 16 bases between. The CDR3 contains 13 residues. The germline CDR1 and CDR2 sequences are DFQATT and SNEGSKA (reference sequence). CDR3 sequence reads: CSARVKGGTVQYF. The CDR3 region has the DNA TGCAGTGCTAGAGTGAAGGGAGGCACGGTGCAGTACTTC.

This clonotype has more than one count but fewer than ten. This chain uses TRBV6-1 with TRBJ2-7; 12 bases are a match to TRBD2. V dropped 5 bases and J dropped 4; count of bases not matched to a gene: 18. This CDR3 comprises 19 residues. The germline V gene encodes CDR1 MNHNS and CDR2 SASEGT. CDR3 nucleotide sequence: TGTGCCAGCAGTCTGGCGACTAGCGGGAGATCCAGTTTCTTTTACGAGCAGTACTTC. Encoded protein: CASSLATSGRSSFFYEQYF.

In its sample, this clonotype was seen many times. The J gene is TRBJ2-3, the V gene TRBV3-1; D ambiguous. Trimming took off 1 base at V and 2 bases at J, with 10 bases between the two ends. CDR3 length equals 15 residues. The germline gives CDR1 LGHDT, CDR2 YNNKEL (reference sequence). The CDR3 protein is CASSQGPAHTDTQYF. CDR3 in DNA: TGTGCCAGCAGCCAAGGACCGGCCCACACAGATACGCAGTATTTT.

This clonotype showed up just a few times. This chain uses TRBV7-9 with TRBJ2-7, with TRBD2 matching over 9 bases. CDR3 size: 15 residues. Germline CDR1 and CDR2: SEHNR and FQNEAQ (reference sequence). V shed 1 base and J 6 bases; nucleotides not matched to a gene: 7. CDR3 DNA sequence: TGTGCCAGCAGCTTAGGTATTAGCGGGAGTTTCGAGCAGTACTTC. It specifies CASSLGISGSFEQYF.

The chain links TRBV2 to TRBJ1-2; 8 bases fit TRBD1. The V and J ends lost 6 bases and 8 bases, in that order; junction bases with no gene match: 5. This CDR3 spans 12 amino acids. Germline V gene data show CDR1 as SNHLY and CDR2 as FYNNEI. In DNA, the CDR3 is TGTGCCAGCAGGGACAGGGCGCGAGGCTACACCTTC. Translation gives CASRDRARGYTF. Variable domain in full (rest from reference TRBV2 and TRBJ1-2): EPEVTQTPSHQVTQMGQEVILRCVPISNHLYFYWYRQILGQKVEFLVSFYNNEISEKSEIFDDQFSVERPDGSNFTLKIRSTKLEDSAMYFCASRDRARGYTFGSGTRLTVV.

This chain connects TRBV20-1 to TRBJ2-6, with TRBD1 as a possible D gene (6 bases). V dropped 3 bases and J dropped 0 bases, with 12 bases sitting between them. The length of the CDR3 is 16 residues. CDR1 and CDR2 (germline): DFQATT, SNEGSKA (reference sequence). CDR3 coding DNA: TGCAGTGCTAGCCCAATACAGGGCTCTGGGGCCAACGTCCTGACTTTC. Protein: CSASPIQGSGANVLTF.

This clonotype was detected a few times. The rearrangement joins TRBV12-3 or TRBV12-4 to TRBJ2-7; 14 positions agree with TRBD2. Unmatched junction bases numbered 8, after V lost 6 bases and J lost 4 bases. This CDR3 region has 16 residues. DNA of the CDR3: TGTGCCAGCAGCCCCGGACTAGCGGGAGGAGGGTACGAGCAGTACTTC. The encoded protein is CASSPGLAGGGYEQYF.

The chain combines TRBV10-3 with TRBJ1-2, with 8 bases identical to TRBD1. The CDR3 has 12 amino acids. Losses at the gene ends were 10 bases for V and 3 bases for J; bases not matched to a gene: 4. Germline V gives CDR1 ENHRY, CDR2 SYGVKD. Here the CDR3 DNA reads TGTGCCACTGCGACAGGGGACTATGGCTACACCTTC. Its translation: CATATGDYGYTF.

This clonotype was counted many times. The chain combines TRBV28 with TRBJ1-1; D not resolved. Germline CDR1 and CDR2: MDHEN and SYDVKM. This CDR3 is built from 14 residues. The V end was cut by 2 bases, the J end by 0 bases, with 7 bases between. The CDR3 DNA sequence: TGTGCCAGCAGTTTACGAACGGTGAACACTGAAGCTTTCTTT. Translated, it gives CASSLRTVNTEAFF.

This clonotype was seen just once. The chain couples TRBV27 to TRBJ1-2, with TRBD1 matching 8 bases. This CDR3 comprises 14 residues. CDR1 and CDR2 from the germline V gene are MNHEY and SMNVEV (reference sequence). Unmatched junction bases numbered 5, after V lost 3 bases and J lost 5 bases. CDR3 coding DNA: TGTGCCAGCAGTTTGCGACGGGACAGGTATGGCTACACCTTC. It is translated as CASSLRRDRYGYTF.

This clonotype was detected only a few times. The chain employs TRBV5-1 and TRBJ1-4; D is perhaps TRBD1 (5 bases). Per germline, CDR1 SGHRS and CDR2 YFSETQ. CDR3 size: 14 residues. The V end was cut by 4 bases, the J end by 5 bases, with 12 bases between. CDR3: CASSPGLQNEKLFF. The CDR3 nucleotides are TGCGCCAGCAGCCCGGGACTGCAAAATGAAAAACTGTTTTTT.

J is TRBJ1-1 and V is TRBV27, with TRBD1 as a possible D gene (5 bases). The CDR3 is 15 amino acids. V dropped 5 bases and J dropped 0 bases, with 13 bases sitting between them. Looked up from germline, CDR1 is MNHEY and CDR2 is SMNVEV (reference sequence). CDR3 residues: CASSPWTSVNTEAFF. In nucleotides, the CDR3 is TGTGCCAGCAGTCCCTGGACATCTGTGAACACTGAAGCTTTCTTT.

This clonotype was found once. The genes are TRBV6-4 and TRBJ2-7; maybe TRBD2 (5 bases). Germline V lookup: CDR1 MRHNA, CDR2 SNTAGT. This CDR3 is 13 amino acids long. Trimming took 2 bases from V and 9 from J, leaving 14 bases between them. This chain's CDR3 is CASSDTPRGRQYF. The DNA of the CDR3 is TGTGCCAGCAGTGACACTCCCCGGGGAAGGCAGTACTTC.

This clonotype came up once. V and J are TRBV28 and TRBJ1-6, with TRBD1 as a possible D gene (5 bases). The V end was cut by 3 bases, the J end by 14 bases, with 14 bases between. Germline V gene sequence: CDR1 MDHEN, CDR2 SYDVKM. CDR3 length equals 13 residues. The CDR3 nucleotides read TGTGCCAGCAGTTTCGGGGCCCGAGCGACCCTCCACTTT. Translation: CASSFGARATLHF.

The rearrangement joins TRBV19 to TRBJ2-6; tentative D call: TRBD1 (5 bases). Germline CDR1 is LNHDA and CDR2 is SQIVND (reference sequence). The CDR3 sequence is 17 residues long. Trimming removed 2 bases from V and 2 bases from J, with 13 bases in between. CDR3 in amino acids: CASSIRGPPPGANVLTF. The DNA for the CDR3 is TGTGCCAGTAGTATAAGGGGCCCTCCGCCTGGGGCCAACGTCCTGACTTTC.

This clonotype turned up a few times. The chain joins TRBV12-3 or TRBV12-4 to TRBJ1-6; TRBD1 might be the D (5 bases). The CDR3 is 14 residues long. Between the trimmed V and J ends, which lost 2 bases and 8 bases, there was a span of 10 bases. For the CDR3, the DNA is TGTGCCAGCAGTTTAAGGGACGGATATTCACCCCTCCACTTT. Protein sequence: CASSLRDGYSPLHF.

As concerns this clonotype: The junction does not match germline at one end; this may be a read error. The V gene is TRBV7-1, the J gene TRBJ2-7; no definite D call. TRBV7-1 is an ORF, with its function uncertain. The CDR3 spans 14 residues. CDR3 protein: CASSENMIPYVQYF. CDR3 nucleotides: TGTGCCAGCAGCGAAAACATGATTCCCTACGTGCAGTACTTC.

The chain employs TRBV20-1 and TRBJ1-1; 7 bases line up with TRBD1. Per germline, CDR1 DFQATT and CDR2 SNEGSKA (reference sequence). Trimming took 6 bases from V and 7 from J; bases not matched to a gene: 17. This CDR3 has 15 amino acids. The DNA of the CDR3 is TGCAGTGCCCCCGACAGGGAGGGGGGCTTCGGTGAAGCTTTCTTT. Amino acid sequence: CSAPDREGGFGEAFF.

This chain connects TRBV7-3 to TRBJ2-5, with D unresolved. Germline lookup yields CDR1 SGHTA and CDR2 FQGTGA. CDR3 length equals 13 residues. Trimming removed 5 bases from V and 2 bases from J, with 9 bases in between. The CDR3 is CASSPDGQETQYF. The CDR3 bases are TGTGCCAGCAGCCCAGACGGACAAGAGACCCAGTACTTC.

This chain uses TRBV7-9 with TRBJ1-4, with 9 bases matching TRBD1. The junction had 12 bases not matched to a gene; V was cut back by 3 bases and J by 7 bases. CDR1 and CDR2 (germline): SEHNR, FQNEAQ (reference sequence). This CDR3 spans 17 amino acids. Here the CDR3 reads CASSFARYRGRGEKLFF. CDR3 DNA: TGTGCCAGCAGCTTCGCCCGGTACAGGGGGCGCGGTGAAAAACTGTTTTTT.

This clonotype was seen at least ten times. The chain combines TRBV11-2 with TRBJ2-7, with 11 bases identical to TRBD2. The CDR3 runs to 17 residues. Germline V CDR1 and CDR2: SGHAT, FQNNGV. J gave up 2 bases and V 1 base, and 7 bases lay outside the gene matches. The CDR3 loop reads CASSLGGTSGATYEQYF. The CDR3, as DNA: TGTGCCAGCAGCTTAGGCGGGACTAGCGGAGCAACCTACGAGCAGTACTTC.